Below, 8 T cell receptor beta chains from the same sample are listed, as sequenced in a study of cytomegalovirus exposure and HLA in healthy donors. The PCR employed 60 Vbeta primers together with 13 Jbeta primers. The data were produced by immunoSEQ multiplex PCR, yet TCRdb's version contains in-frame clones alone and is incomplete. Among some 130,000 clones listed, approximately 61% were seen once. Input material: PBMCs. Receptors originate from a human donor in good health.

The gene calls are TRBV7-3 and TRBJ2-3; 9 bases map to TRBD2. V was clipped by 2 bases and J by 3 bases; unmatched bases: 6. This CDR3 has 16 amino acids. Per the germline V gene, CDR1 is SGHTA and CDR2 is FQGTGA. The CDR3 nucleotides are TGTGCCAGCAGCTTAGGGCTTAGCGGGAGAACAGATACGCAGTATTTT. Its translation is CASSLGLSGRTDTQYF.

This chain connects TRBV28 to TRBJ1-4; 7 nucleotides agree with TRBD1. The CDR3 has 14 residues. Germline CDR1 MDHEN, CDR2 SYDVKM. The J segment lost 4 bases and the V segment lost 5 bases, leaving 4 bases of the junction unmatched. The DNA of the CDR3 is TGTGCCAGCAGTCCGACAGGGCGTAATGAAAAACTGTTTTTT. Its protein product is CASSPTGRNEKLFF.

The chain has TRBV4-1 and TRBJ2-2; D is ambiguous. The CDR3 is 15 amino acids. Germline CDR1 MGHRA, CDR2 YSYEKL. The V end lost 0 bases, the J end lost 1 base, and 6 bases lay between the germline ends. The CDR3 DNA reads as TGCGCCAGCAGCCAAGAAATACTGAACACCGGGGAGCTGTTTTTT. The encoded protein is CASSQEILNTGELFF.

J is TRBJ1-4 and V is TRBV6-4, with TRBD1 matching over 9 bases. From germline, CDR1 is MRHNA and CDR2 SNTAGT. The CDR3 length is 16 residues. The ends lost 2 bases at V and 3 bases at J; junction bases unmatched: 4. CDR3 nucleotide sequence: TGTGCCAGCAGTGACCAGGACAGGGGTGCTAATGAAAAACTGTTTTTT. Protein: CASSDQDRGANEKLFF.

The rearrangement joins TRBV11-2 to TRBJ2-3; 8 nucleotides line up with TRBD1. CDR1 is SGHAT and CDR2 is FQNNGV in the germline V gene. The ends lost 1 base at V and 4 bases at J; junction bases unmatched: 7. The CDR3 consists of 16 residues. The CDR3 protein is CASSLAPDRVSDTQYF. DNA of the CDR3: TGTGCCAGCAGCTTAGCGCCGGACAGGGTATCAGATACGCAGTATTTT.

This chain joins TRBV18 and TRBJ1-5; 7 bases map to TRBD1. The germline V gene has CDR1 KGHSH and CDR2 LQKENI. The trim removed 5 bases at V and 3 bases at J, leaving 7 bases unmatched. CDR3 length: 15 residues. Here the CDR3 DNA reads TGTGCCAGCTCAATAACAGGGGTCGTCAATCAGCCCCAGCATTTT. This codes for CASSITGVVNQPQHF.

The chain carries TRBV7-9 and TRBJ1-1; TRBD1 might be the D (5 bases). V was cut by 1 base and J by 6 bases, with 15 bases left in between. CDR3 length equals 15 residues. Germline CDR1 is SEHNR and CDR2 is FQNEAQ (reference sequence). CDR3 DNA: TGTGCCAGCAGCTTAGATTCGCAGGGAAGGGCTGAAGCTTTCTTT. Translating it yields CASSLDSQGRAEAFF.

This chain links TRBV5-1 with TRBJ2-1; D possibly corresponds to TRBD2 (5 bases). The CDR3 extends over 16 amino acids. V was shortened by 1 base and J by 1 base, with 12 bases between the two germline ends. CDR1 is SGHRS and CDR2 is YFSETQ in the germline V gene. The CDR3, as DNA: TGCGCCAGCAGCTTGACGGCCCAGCGGTCCTACAATGAGCAGTTCTTC. Translating it yields CASSLTAQRSYNEQFF.